This TCR beta chain was obtained from a study of early T cells in non-severe SARS-CoV-2 infection. Regarding the study as a whole: Sequences matched to VDJdb favored anti-spike CD8 responses, while private and CD4 specificities were missed.

TCRdb used MiXCR to reprocess the 5' RACE reads, holding one entry per CDR3 protein. The table lists tens of thousands of distinct CDR3 sequences, approximately 6.9% of them singletons. This clonotype has a handful of counts. Its matching antigen is unknown. Germline assignment: CDR1 SGHRS and CDR2 YFSETQ. The CDR3 is 17 residues long. V shed 4 bases, J shed 0 bases, and the junction held 10 bases outside the gene matches. The chain is built from TRBV5-1 and TRBJ2-1; 7 bases match TRBD2. The sample was whole blood, taken at baseline. The TCR sequence derives from an adult who was a healthcare worker with PCR-confirmed SARS-CoV-2 infection or an uninfected control (not recorded which). The CDR3 DNA reads as TGCGCCAGCAGCCCTCGTCGGCCTAGCGGCTCCTACAATGAGCAGTTCTTC. Protein sequence: CASSPRRPSGSYNEQFF. Drawing the rest from reference TRBV5-1 and TRBJ2-1, the complete variable domain is KAGVTQTPRYLIKTRGQQVTLSCSPISGHRSVSWYQQTPGQGLQFLFEYFSETQRNKGNFPGRFSGRQFSNSRSEMNVSTLELGDSALYLCASSPRRPSGSYNEQFFGPGTRLTVL.